The clone carrying this T cell receptor beta chain came up a few times. Its antigen is not identified. Germline V lookup: CDR1 MDHEN, CDR2 SYDVKM. V lost 4 bases to trimming and J lost 7 bases, with 10 bases between them. The CDR3 covers 13 residues. This sample stems from a study of response to subunit inactivated influenza vaccine. In TCRdb, the RT-PCR reads were re-called with MiXCR into one record per CDR3 protein. This table holds roughly 760,000 distinct CDR3 sequences, 21% found once. Notes on the study in general: Each seasonal flu vaccination may recruit only limited new T cells, authors suggested.

The source material was PBMCs from blood, sampled 5 days after vaccination. This sequence joins TRBV28 and TRBJ2-2; either TRBD1 or TRBD2 may fit D (5 bases each). The clonotype comes from a man aged 50 to 60 who received an inactivated influenza vaccine. The CDR3 spells CASSSAGSGELFF. The CDR3 DNA reads as TGTGCCAGCAGTTCTGCAGGGAGCGGGGAGCTGTTTTTT.